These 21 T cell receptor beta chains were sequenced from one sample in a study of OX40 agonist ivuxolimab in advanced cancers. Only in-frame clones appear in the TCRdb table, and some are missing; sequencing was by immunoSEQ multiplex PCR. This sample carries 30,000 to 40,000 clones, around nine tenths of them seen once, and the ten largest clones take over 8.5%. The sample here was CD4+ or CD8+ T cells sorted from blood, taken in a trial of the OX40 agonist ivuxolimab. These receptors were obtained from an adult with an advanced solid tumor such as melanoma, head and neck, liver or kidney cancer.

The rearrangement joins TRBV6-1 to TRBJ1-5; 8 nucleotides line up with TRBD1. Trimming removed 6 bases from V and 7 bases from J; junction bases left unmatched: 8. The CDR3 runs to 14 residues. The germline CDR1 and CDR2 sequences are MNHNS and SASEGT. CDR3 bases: TGTGCCAGCAGCTCGGACAGGGTAGACCAGCCCCAGCATTTT. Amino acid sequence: CASSSDRVDQPQHF.

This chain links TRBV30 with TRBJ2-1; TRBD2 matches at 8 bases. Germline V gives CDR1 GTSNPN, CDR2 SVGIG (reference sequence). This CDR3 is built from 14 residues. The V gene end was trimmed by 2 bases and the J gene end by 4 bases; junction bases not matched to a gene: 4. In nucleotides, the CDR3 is TGTGCCTGGAGTAGGACTAGCCTATACAATGAGCAGTTCTTC. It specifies CAWSRTSLYNEQFF.

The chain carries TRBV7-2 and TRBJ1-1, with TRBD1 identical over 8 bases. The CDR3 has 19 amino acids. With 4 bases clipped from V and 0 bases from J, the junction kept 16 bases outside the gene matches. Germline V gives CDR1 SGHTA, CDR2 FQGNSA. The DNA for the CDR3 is TGTGCCAGCAGCTCGGTGGATAGGACAGGGTGGATCATGAACACTGAAGCTTTCTTT. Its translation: CASSSVDRTGWIMNTEAFF.

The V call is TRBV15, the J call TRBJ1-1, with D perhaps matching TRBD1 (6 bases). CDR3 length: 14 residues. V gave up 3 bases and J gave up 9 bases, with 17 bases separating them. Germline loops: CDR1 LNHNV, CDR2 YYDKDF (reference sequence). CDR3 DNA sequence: TGTGCCACCAGCAGTAGAGGGGGTCCAGCAAAAGCTTTCTTT. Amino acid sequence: CATSSRGGPAKAFF.

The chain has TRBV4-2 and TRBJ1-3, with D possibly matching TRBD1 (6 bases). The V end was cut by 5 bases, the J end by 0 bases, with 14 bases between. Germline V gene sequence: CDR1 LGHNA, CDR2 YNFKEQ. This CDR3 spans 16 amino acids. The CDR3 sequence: CASSSIGGSSGNTIYF. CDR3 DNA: TGTGCCAGCAGCTCGATCGGGGGCAGCTCTGGAAACACCATATATTTT.

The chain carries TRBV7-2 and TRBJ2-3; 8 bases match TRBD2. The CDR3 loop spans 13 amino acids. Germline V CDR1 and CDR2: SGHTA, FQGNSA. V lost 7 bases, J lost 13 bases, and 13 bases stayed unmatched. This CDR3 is CASNRDAGGPKYF. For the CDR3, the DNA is TGTGCCAGCAATAGGGACGCGGGAGGCCCCAAGTATTTT. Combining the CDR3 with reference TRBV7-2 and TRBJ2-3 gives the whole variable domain GAGVSQSPSNKVTEKGKDVELRCDPISGHTALYWYRQSLGQGLEFLIYFQGNSAPDKSGLPSDRFSAERTGGSVSTLTIQRTQQEDSAVYLCASNRDAGGPKYFGPGTRLTVL.

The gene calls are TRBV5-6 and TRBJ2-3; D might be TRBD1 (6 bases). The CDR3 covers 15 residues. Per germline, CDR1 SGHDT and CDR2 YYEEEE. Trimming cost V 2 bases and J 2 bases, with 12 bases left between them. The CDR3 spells CASSFRQAYTDTQYF. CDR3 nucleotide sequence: TGTGCCAGCAGCTTTAGACAGGCTTACACAGATACGCAGTATTTT.

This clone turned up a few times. CDR3 protein: CASSAGSGRVVNEQFF. DNA of the CDR3: TGTGCCAGCAGCGCGGGAAGCGGGAGGGTAGTAAATGAGCAGTTCTTC. The chain links TRBV7-2 to TRBJ2-1; 10 bases agree with TRBD2. The length of the CDR3 is 16 residues. V trimming: 5 bases; J trimming: 7 bases; junction bases outside the gene matches: 11. Germline CDR1 reads SGHTA; CDR2 reads FQGNSA.

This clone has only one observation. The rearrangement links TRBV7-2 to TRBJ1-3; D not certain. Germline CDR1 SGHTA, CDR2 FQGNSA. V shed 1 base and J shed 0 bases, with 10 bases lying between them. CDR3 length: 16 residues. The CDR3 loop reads CASSLVPVVSGNTIYF. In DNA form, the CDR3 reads TGTGCCAGCAGCTTAGTTCCCGTTGTCTCTGGAAACACCATATATTTT.

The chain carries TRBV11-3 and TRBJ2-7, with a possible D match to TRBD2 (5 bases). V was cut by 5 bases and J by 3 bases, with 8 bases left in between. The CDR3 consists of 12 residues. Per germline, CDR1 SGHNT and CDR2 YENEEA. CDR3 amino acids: CASSARDYEQYF. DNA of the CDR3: TGTGCCAGCAGCGCCCGGGACTACGAGCAGTACTTC.

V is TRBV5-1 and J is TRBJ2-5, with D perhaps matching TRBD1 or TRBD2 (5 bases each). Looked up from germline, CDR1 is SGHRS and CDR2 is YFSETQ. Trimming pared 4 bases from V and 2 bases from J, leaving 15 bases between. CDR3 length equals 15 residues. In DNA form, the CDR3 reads TGCGCCAGCAGCGGAACCGGGGCACAACAAGAGACCCAGTACTTC. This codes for CASSGTGAQQETQYF.

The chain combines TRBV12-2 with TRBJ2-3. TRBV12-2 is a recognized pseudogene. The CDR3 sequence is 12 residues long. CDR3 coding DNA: TGTGCAAGTCGCTTACCGGGACCATTGCAGTATTTT. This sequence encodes CASRLPGPLQYF.

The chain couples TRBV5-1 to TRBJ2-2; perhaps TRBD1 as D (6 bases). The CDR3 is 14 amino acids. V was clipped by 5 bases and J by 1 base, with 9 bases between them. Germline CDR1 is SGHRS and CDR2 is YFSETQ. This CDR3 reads CASRWTENTGELFF. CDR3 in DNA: TGCGCCAGCAGGTGGACAGAGAACACCGGGGAGCTGTTTTTT. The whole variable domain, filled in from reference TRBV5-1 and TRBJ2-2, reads KAGVTQTPRYLIKTRGQQVTLSCSPISGHRSVSWYQQTPGQGLQFLFEYFSETQRNKGNFPGRFSGRQFSNSRSEMNVSTLELGDSALYLCASRWTENTGELFFGEGSRLTVL.

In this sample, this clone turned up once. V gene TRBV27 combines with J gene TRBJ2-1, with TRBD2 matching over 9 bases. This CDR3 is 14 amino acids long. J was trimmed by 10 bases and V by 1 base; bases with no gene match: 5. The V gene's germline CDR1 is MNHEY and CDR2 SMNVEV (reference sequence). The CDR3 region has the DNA TGTGCCAGCAGTTTATTGGGGGGGACTAGCGAGCAGTTCTTC. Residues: CASSLLGGTSEQFF.

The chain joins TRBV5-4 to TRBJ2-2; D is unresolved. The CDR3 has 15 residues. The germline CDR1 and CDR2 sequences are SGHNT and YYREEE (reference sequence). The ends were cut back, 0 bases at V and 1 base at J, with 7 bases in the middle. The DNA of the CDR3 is TGTGCCAGCAGCTTGGCCCGACAGAACACCGGGGAGCTGTTTTTT. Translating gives CASSLARQNTGELFF. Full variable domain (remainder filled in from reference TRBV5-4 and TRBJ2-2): ETGVTQSPTHLIKTRGQQVTLRCSSQSGHNTVSWYQQALGQGPQFIFQYYREEENGRGNFPPRFSGLQFPNYSSELNVNALELDDSALYLCASSLARQNTGELFFGEGSRLTVL.

The CDR3 sequence: CASSPYPGVDEKLFF. The CDR3 DNA reads TGTGCCAGCAGCCCATACCCAGGGGTGGATGAAAAACTGTTTTTT. This sequence joins TRBV7-9 and TRBJ1-4; TRBD1 is a possible D gene (6 bases). Germline values: CDR1 SEHNR, CDR2 FQNEAQ (reference sequence). Trimming stripped 5 bases from V and 6 bases from J, with 16 bases between. The CDR3 runs 15 residues. The entire variable domain, with the rest obtained from reference TRBV7-9 and TRBJ1-4, is as follows: DTGVSQNPRHKITKRGQNVTFRCDPISEHNRLYWYRQTLGQGPEFLTYFQNEAQLEKSRLLSDRFSAERPKGSFSTLEIQRTEQGDSAMYLCASSPYPGVDEKLFFGSGTQLSVL.

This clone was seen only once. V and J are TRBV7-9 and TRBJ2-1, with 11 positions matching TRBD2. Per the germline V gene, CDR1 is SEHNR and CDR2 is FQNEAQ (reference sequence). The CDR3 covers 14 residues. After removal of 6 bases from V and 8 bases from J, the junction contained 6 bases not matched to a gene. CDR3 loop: CASRRLAGNDEQFF. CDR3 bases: TGTGCCAGCAGACGACTAGCGGGAAATGATGAGCAGTTCTTC.

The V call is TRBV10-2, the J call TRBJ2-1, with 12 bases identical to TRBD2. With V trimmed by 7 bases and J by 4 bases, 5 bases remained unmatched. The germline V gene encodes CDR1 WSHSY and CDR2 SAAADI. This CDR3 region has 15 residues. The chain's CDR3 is CASKDLAGGYNEQFF. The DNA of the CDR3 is TGCGCCAGCAAAGACCTAGCGGGAGGGTACAATGAGCAGTTCTTC.

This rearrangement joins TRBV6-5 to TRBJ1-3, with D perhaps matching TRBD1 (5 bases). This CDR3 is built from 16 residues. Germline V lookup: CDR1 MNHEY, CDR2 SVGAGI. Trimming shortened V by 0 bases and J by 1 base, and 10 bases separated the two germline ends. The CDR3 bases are TGTGCCAGCAGTTACTCGAGGGCAGGGTCTGGAAACACCATATATTTT. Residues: CASSYSRAGSGNTIYF.

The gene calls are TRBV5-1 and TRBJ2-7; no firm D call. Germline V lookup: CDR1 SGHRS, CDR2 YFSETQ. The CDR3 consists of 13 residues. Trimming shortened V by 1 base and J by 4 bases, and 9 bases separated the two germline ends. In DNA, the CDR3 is TGCGCCAGCAGCTTGTCAGACGGTTACGAGCAGTACTTC. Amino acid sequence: CASSLSDGYEQYF.

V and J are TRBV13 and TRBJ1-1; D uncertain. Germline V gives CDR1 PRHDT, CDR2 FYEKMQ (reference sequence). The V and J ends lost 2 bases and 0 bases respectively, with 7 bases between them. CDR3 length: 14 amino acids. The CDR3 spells CASSLKTLNTEAFF. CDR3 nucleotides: TGTGCCAGCAGCTTAAAGACCTTGAACACTGAAGCTTTCTTT.